This T cell receptor (beta chain) was sequenced during a study of radiation and T cells in renal cell carcinoma. Across the study: Nephrectomy followed 15 Gy stereotactic body radiation by 4 weeks. Overall study results and limits: In blood, top tumor clones expanded by 2 weeks, shrinking by 4.

Stated time point: blood 2 weeks post-SBRT. Noted treatment: 15 Gy SBRT to primary tumor, nephrectomy 4 weeks later. Blood was sampled at baseline, 2 weeks and 4 weeks after SBRT. This renal cell carcinoma was of the clear cell type. By share of the sample, this clone is medium-sized. Its antigen remains unidentified. Repertoires were generated with immunoSEQ multiplex PCR, while TCRdb's copy carries only in-frame clones and drops some. The sample has around 70,000 clones; 82% are singletons. Trimming pared 0 bases from V and 10 bases from J, leaving 9 bases between. CDR1 and CDR2 from the germline V gene are LNHNV and YYDKDF (reference sequence). The CDR3 has 12 amino acids.

The rearrangement links TRBV15 to TRBJ1-1; D call uncertain. The sequences come from blood, collected from a patient whose treatment included radiotherapy and nephrectomy. This TCR came from a man aged 55-75 years with renal cell carcinoma. CDR3 DNA sequence: TGTGCCACCAGCAGAGATCCCTCGGGAGCTTTCTTT. It translates to CATSRDPSGAFF.